One sample yielded the 8 T cell receptor beta chains listed below, sequenced in a study. TCRdb re-analysed the RT-PCR reads in MiXCR, keeping a single row per CDR3 protein. This table holds 650,000 to 800,000 distinct CDR3 sequences, approximately 14% found once. Sequencing was performed on memory CD4+ T cells from blood. These receptors originate from a female donor in good health, serving as a healthy control.

Of note for this clonotype: The junction and the germline gene differ at one end; a read error may be behind it. The genes are TRBV12-3 or TRBV12-4 and TRBJ1-2; D may be TRBD1 (6 bases). The CDR3 length is 13 residues. CDR3 nucleotides: TGTGCCAGCAGTTTACCCCAGGGGTACCCCTTTCGATTC. Its translation: CASSLPQGYPFRF.

This clonotype was seen repeatedly, ten times or more. The CDR3 protein is CASSLGQSSYNSPLHF. CDR3 DNA sequence: TGTGCCAGCAGCTTAGGTCAGAGCTCCTATAATTCACCCCTCCACTTT. The rearrangement joins TRBV7-6 to TRBJ1-6; D gene ambiguous. Germline V gene lookup returns CDR1 SGHVS and CDR2 FNYEAQ. Trimming took off 1 base at V and 0 bases at J, with 7 bases between the two ends. The CDR3 contains 16 residues.

The table lists this clonotype with a few counts. The gene calls are TRBV5-4 and TRBJ1-2; D uncertain. This CDR3 has 14 amino acids. In germline, CDR1 is SGHNT, CDR2 YYREEE (reference sequence). V was trimmed by 0 bases and J by 7 bases, leaving 13 bases between them. CDR3 region: CASSLAGGLFGYTF. The CDR3 nucleotides read TGTGCCAGCAGCTTGGCTGGTGGACTTTTTGGCTACACCTTC. The whole variable domain, remainder taken from reference TRBV5-4 and TRBJ1-2, is ETGVTQSPTHLIKTRGQQVTLRCSSQSGHNTVSWYQQALGQGPQFIFQYYREEENGRGNFPPRFSGLQFPNYSSELNVNALELDDSALYLCASSLAGGLFGYTFGSGTRLTVV.

The chain is built from TRBV5-1 and TRBJ1-2; 9 bases line up with TRBD1. Trimming at V came to 3 bases and at J to 7 bases, leaving 4 bases not matched to a gene. The CDR3 is made up of 13 amino acids. The germline V gene encodes CDR1 SGHRS and CDR2 YFSETQ. The CDR3 spells CASSSMDRGGYTF. The CDR3 nucleotides are TGCGCCAGCAGCTCAATGGACAGGGGTGGCTACACCTTC.

The chain has TRBV18 and TRBJ2-7, with TRBD2 matching 11 bases. V was clipped by 2 bases and J by 3 bases; unmatched bases: 6. Germline-derived CDR1 and CDR2 are KGHSH and LQKENI. The CDR3 spans 16 residues. CDR3 amino acids: CASSPASTSGSYEQYF. The DNA of the CDR3 is TGTGCCAGCTCACCAGCGAGCACTAGCGGGAGCTACGAGCAGTACTTC.

The genes are TRBV7-3 and TRBJ1-6, with D uncertain. CDR1 is SGHTA, CDR2 FQGTGA, per germline. The CDR3 length is 13 residues. The germline V and J ends were trimmed by 2 bases and 10 bases, with 9 bases remaining between them. CDR3 nucleotide sequence: TGTGCCAGCAGCTTAGACTATTCATCACCCCTCCACTTT. Translated, it gives CASSLDYSSPLHF.

Many counts were recorded for this clonotype. V is TRBV12-3 or TRBV12-4 and J is TRBJ2-7; D might be TRBD1 (6 bases). Between the trimmed V and J ends, which lost 2 bases and 5 bases, there was a span of 19 bases. The CDR3 length is 16 residues. CDR3 amino acids: CASSLYPARGLDEQYF. For the CDR3, the DNA is TGTGCCAGCAGTTTATATCCGGCCAGGGGCCTCGACGAGCAGTACTTC.

This clonotype was recorded a few times. The chain joins TRBV11-2 to TRBJ1-1; possible D gene TRBD1, 5 bases. Deletions cut 5 bases from V and 8 bases from J, with 18 bases between. CDR3 size: 14 residues. Germline loops: CDR1 SGHAT, CDR2 FQNNGV. This chain's CDR3 is CASSPNRRDGEAFF. The DNA of the CDR3 is TGTGCCAGCAGCCCCAATCGACGGGACGGAGAAGCTTTCTTT.